This is a list of T cell receptor beta chains from one sample in a study of OX40 agonist ivuxolimab in advanced cancers. Sequencing used immunoSEQ multiplex PCR; TCRdb keeps in-frame clones, though not all of them. In the table there are roughly 77,000 clones, over 70% of which are singletons. Sample: CD4+ or CD8+ T cells sorted from blood, taken in a trial of the OX40 agonist ivuxolimab. These receptor sequences come from an adult with an advanced solid tumor such as melanoma, head and neck, liver or kidney cancer. Both conserved end residues are part of each CDR3. Fields, in order: CDR3 DNA, CDR3 protein, V gene, clone size, J gene, D gene. The D gene is left open where the match is weak. The size of a clone is reported for some rows only, either as once, few or many, or as a class for expanded clones.

TGTGCCAGTAGTTTGCAAGGACAGAGCGGACGGGATACGCAGTATTTT,CASSLQGQSGRDTQYF,TRBV19,few,TRBJ2-3,-
TGCAGCGTTGTCCCGGACGGTTACGAGCAGTACTTC,CSVVPDGYEQYF,TRBV29-1,-,TRBJ2-7,-
TGCGCCAGCAGCGTAATTACAGGGGGCACTGAAGCTTTCTTT,CASSVITGGTEAFF,TRBV5-1,once,TRBJ1-1,TRBD1
TGTGCCAGCAGCCCCACCACTCTTAATGAGCAGTTCTTC,CASSPTTLNEQFF,TRBV11-2,once,TRBJ2-1,-
TGTGCCAGCAGTTCGCAGGGAGACCACTATGGCTACACCTTC,CASSSQGDHYGYTF,TRBV6-6,-,TRBJ1-2,-
TGTGCCAGCAGTGGTGCCAGGGCCAGCTCCTATAATTCACCCCTCCACTTT,CASSGARASSYNSPLHF,TRBV6-1,few,TRBJ1-6,-
TGTGCCAGCAGCCCCCCGGGACAGGGGGACGAGCAGTACTTC,CASSPPGQGDEQYF,TRBV14,few,TRBJ2-7,TRBD1
TGTGCCTGTCCTACGGGACAGGGAGATTCACCCCTCCACTTT,CACPTGQGDSPLHF,TRBV30,-,TRBJ1-6,TRBD1
TGTGCCAGCAGCAAAGAGTGGGGGACTGAAGCTTTCTTT,CASSKEWGTEAFF,TRBV5-5,-,TRBJ1-1,-
TGTGCCAGTCGAAGCAAAGGAGGAGATACGCAGTATTTT,CASRSKGGDTQYF,TRBV27,-,TRBJ2-3,-
TGTGCCAGCAGTGAAGGGTCGAATAGCAATCAGCCCCAGCATTTT,CASSEGSNSNQPQHF,TRBV2,-,TRBJ1-5,-
TGTGCCAGCAGTTACGGCAGGGGCCAGCCCCAGCATTTT,CASSYGRGQPQHF,TRBV6-5,-,TRBJ1-5,-
TGTGCCAGCAGTGAGGGTAGCGGGGGGACCTACGAGCAGTACTTC,CASSEGSGGTYEQYF,TRBV2,-,TRBJ2-7,TRBD2
TGTGCCAGCAGTGGACCACTCGGACTAGGTGGGACCCAGTACTTC,CASSGPLGLGGTQYF,TRBV25-1,-,TRBJ2-5,TRBD2
TGTGCCAGCAGCTTAGGGATTAGCGGGAGATTGTACAATGAGCAGTTCTTC,CASSLGISGRLYNEQFF,TRBV7-9,-,TRBJ2-1,TRBD2
TGTGCCAGCAGCCCCCAGGGGGGTTCCTACGAGCAGTACTTC,CASSPQGGSYEQYF,TRBV7-2,-,TRBJ2-7,-
TGCGCCAGCTCCGGACAGCCGGGACTAGCTCACAATGAGCAGTTCTTC,CASSGQPGLAHNEQFF,TRBV5-1,-,TRBJ2-1,TRBD2
TGTGCCAGCAGCCAAGAGCCAGGAGGGGCTTTCTTT,CASSQEPGGAFF,TRBV4-2,-,TRBJ1-1,-
TGTGCCAGCTCACTGGACGGTACATCTAACTATGGCTACACCTTC,CASSLDGTSNYGYTF,TRBV18,-,TRBJ1-2,-
TGTGCCAGCTCATCCACGCAGGGGTCCTCTGAAGCTTTCTTT,CASSSTQGSSEAFF,TRBV18,many,TRBJ1-1,-
TGTGCCAGCAGCTTATCGCATGCCTACGAGCAGTACTTC,CASSLSHAYEQYF,TRBV11-2,-,TRBJ2-7,-
TGCGCCAGCAGCCGCCAGGTGGGGCAGGCGAGCTCCTACGAGCAGTACTTC,CASSRQVGQASSYEQYF,TRBV7-9,-,TRBJ2-7,-
TGCGCCAGCCTCGGACAGTACGATAATTCACCCCTCCACTTT,CASLGQYDNSPLHF,TRBV4-1,few,TRBJ1-6,-
TGTGCCAGCAGCTTAGAGAGGACAGTATATGGCTACACCTTC,CASSLERTVYGYTF,TRBV7-8,-,TRBJ1-2,-
TGTGCCAGTACCCCGGGCAGGATAGGATCAGAGACCCAGTACTTC,CASTPGRIGSETQYF,TRBV19,-,TRBJ2-5,-
TGTGCCAGCAGTCGTCAGTCGAACACTGAAGCTTTCTTT,CASSRQSNTEAFF,TRBV6-1,-,TRBJ1-1,-
TGCGCCAGCAGTCCCGGGACAGGGACCTATGGCTACACCTTC,CASSPGTGTYGYTF,TRBV4-1,-,TRBJ1-2,TRBD1
TGCAGCGTCGGTGGGACAGCCTTCGAGCAGTACTTC,CSVGGTAFEQYF,TRBV29-1,-,TRBJ2-7,TRBD1
TGTGCCAGCAGTGAAGCTCCCGGGGCAGGAAACACCATATATTTT,CASSEAPGAGNTIYF,TRBV6-1,-,TRBJ1-3,-
TGTGCCAGCAGGGTCGGGGACGACCGCAATCAGCCCCAGCATTTT,CASRVGDDRNQPQHF,TRBV6-6,-,TRBJ1-5,-
TGTGCCAGTAGTAGAGCCAGGAGCACAGATACGCAGTATTTT,CASSRARSTDTQYF,TRBV19,-,TRBJ2-3,-
TGTGCCAGCACCTGGGGGGACAGGGGGAGCCTTGAAGCTTTCTTT,CASTWGDRGSLEAFF,TRBV9,-,TRBJ1-1,TRBD1
TGTGCCAGCAGCCCCGACAGGCTGAACACTGAAGCTTTCTTT,CASSPDRLNTEAFF,TRBV5-5,-,TRBJ1-1,-
TGTGCCAGCAGCTTAGAATTGGGGACGGCCCGTGCTGAAGCTTTCTTT,CASSLELGTARAEAFF,TRBV5-4,-,TRBJ1-1,-
TGTGCCAGCAGCTCCGTCCGGGACAGGGGAGGTGAGCAGTTCTTC,CASSSVRDRGGEQFF,TRBV7-2,-,TRBJ2-1,TRBD1
TGTGCCAGCAGTTCCAGACTAGCGGGGTTGGATACGCAGTATTTT,CASSSRLAGLDTQYF,TRBV6-6,-,TRBJ2-3,TRBD2
TGTGCCAGCAGCCCGTCTAGCGGGAACTCCTACGAGCAGTACTTC,CASSPSSGNSYEQYF,TRBV11-3,-,TRBJ2-7,TRBD2
TGTGCCAGCAGTGAGCGGAGGGTGAACGAGCAGTACTTC,CASSERRVNEQYF,TRBV2,-,TRBJ2-7,-
TGTGCCACTAATCATGGACAGGCGAACACCGGGGAGCTGTTTTTT,CATNHGQANTGELFF,TRBV10-3,once,TRBJ2-2,TRBD1
TGTGCCAGTAGTCCTCGGGCGGACACCATATATTTT,CASSPRADTIYF,TRBV19,-,TRBJ1-3,-
TGTGCCACCAGCTCAAATGGGAGGGGCGATACGCAGTATTTT,CATSSNGRGDTQYF,TRBV15,few,TRBJ2-3,TRBD2
TGCAGCGTTGTCGTTGGCAGTTCGGTCTATGGCTACACCTTC,CSVVVGSSVYGYTF,TRBV29-1,-,TRBJ1-2,-
TGCGCCAGCAGCCCACGGGGGAGCGCAAGCTCCTACGAGCAGTACTTC,CASSPRGSASSYEQYF,TRBV5-1,-,TRBJ2-7,-
TGTGCCAGCAGCTCCCCAAGACAGGGTGGGGGCTACACCTTC,CASSSPRQGGGYTF,TRBV13,once,TRBJ1-2,TRBD1
TGCAGTGCTAGCACCACTGAAGCTTTCTTT,CSASTTEAFF,TRBV20-1,-,TRBJ1-1,-
TGTGCCAGTAGTATAGGGACTGGACTCCAAGAGACCCAGTACTTC,CASSIGTGLQETQYF,TRBV19,-,TRBJ2-5,-
TGTGCCAGCAGCCAGCAGGGCTTCCGCAATCAGCCCCAGCATTTT,CASSQQGFRNQPQHF,TRBV7-2,-,TRBJ1-5,-
TGTGCCTGGCGACCTTTAACGGAGTCACCCCTCCACTTT,CAWRPLTESPLHF,TRBV30,once,TRBJ1-6,-